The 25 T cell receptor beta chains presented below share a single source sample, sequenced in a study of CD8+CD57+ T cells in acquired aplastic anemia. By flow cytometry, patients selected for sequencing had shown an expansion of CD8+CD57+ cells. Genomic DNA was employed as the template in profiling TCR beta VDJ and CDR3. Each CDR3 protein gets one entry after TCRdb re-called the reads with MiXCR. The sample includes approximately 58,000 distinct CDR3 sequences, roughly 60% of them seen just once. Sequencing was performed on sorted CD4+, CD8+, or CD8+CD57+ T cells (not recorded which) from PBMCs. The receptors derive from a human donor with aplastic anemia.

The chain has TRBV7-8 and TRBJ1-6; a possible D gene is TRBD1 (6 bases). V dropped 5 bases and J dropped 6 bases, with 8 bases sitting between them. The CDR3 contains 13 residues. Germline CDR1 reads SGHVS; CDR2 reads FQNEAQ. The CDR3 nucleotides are TGTGCCAGCAGCGGACAGTTTAATTCACCCCTCCACTTT. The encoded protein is CASSGQFNSPLHF. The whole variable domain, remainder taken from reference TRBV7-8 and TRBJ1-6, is GAGVSQSPRYKVAKRGQDVALRCDPISGHVSLFWYQQALGQGPEFLTYFQNEAQLDKSGLPSDRFFAERPEGSVSTLKIQRTQQEDSAVYLCASSGQFNSPLHFGNGTRLTVT.

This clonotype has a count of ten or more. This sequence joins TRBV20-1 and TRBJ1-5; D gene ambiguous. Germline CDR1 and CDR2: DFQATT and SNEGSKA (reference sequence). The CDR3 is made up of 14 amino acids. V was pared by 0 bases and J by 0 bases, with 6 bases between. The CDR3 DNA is TGCAGTGCTAGAGAACTTGTTAGCAATCAGCCCCAGCATTTT. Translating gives CSARELVSNQPQHF.

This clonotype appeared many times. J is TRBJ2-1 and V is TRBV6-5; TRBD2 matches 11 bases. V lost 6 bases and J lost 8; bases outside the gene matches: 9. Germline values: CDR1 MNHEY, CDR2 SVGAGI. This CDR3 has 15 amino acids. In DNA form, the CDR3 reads TGTGCCAGCAGCTACATAGCGGGGGGGCGATATGAGCAGTTCTTC. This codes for CASSYIAGGRYEQFF.

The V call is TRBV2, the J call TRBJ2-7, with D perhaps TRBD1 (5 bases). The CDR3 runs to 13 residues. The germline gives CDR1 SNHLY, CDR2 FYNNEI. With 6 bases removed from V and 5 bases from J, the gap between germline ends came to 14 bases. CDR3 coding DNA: TGTGCCAGCAGCCACAAACGGACAAACGAGCAGTACTTC. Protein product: CASSHKRTNEQYF.

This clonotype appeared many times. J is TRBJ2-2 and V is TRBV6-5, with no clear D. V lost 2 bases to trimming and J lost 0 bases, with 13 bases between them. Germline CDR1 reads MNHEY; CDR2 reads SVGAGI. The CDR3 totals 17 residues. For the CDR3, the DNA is TGTGCCAGCAGTTACGTTTATGGCACGGCGAACACCGGGGAGCTGTTTTTT. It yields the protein CASSYVYGTANTGELFF.

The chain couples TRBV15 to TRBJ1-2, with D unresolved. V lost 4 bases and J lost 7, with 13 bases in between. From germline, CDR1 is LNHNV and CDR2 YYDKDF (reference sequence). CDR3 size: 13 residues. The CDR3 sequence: CATSTLGRAGYTF. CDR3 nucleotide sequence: TGTGCCACCAGCACCCTGGGGAGGGCTGGCTACACCTTC. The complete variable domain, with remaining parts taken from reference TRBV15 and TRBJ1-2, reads DAMVIQNPRYQVTQFGKPVTLSCSQTLNHNVMYWYQQKSSQAPKLLFHYYDKDFNNEADTPDNFQSRRPNTSFCFLDIRSPGLGDTAMYLCATSTLGRAGYTFGSGTRLTVV.

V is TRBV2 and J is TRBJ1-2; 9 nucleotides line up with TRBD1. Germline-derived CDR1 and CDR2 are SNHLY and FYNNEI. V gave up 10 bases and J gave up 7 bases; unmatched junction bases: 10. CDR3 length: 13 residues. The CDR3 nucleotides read TGTGCCATTCCATACAGGGGGCAGGGTGGCTACACCTTC. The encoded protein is CAIPYRGQGGYTF.

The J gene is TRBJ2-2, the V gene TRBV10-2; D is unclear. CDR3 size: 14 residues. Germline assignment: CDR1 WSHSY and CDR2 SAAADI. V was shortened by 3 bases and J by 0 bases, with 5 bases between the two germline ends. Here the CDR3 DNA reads TGCGCCAGCAGTGACGCCCCGAACACCGGGGAGCTGTTTTTT. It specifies CASSDAPNTGELFF.

CDR3 DNA sequence: TGTGCCAGTACCCCTAGACAGGTCCAATATCGGAACACTGAAGCTTTCTTT. This sequence encodes CASTPRQVQYRNTEAFF. The chain is built from TRBV19 and TRBJ1-1, with D tentatively TRBD1 (6 bases). V lost 7 bases, J lost 1 base, and 22 bases lay in between. This CDR3 is 17 amino acids long. CDR1 is LNHDA and CDR2 is SQIVND in the germline V gene (reference sequence).

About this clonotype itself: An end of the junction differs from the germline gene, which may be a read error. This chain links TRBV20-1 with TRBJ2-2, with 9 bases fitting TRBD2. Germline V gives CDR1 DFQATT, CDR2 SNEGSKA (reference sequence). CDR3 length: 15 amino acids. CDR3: CSARVAGANTGELFF. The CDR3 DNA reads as TGCAGTGCGAGAGTAGCGGGGGCGAACACCGGGGAGCTGTTTTTT.

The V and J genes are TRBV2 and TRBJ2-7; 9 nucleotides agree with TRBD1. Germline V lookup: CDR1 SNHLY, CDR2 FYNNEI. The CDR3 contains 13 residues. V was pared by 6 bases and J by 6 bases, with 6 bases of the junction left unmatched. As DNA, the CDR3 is TGTGCCAGCAGCAGGGGACAGGGCTCCGAGCAGTACTTC. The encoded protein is CASSRGQGSEQYF. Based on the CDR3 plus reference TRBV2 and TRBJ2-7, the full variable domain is EPEVTQTPSHQVTQMGQEVILRCVPISNHLYFYWYRQILGQKVEFLVSFYNNEISEKSEIFDDQFSVERPDGSNFTLKIRSTKLEDSAMYFCASSRGQGSEQYFGPGTRLTVT.

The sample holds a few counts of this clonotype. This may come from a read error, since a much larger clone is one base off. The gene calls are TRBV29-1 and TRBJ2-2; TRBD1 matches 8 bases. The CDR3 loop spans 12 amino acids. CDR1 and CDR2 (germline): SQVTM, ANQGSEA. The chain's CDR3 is CSVDGTGGELLF. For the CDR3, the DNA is TGCAGCGTTGATGGGACAGGAGGGGAGCTGCTTTTT.

CDR3 nucleotides: TGTGCCAGCAGCTTAGGGACAGGGAATAATTCACCCCTCCACTTT. Protein: CASSLGTGNNSPLHF. V and J are TRBV7-9 and TRBJ1-6, with 8 nucleotides matching TRBD1. Trimming cost V 1 base and J 5 bases; bases outside gene matches: 1. Per germline, CDR1 SEHNR and CDR2 FQNEAQ (reference sequence). The CDR3 is 15 amino acids. The full variable domain, rest sourced from reference TRBV7-9 and TRBJ1-6, is DTGVSQNPRHKITKRGQNVTFRCDPISEHNRLYWYRQTLGQGPEFLTYFQNEAQLEKSRLLSDRFSAERPKGSFSTLEIQRTEQGDSAMYLCASSLGTGNNSPLHFGNGTRLTVT.

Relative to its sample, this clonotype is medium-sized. Here the CDR3 reads CASSIGRGSYEQYF. The CDR3 nucleotides are TGTGCCAGTAGTATAGGCAGGGGATCCTACGAGCAGTACTTC. The chain combines TRBV19 with TRBJ2-7; maybe TRBD1 (6 bases). V lost 1 base to trimming and J lost 1 base, with 8 bases between them. Looked up from germline, CDR1 is LNHDA and CDR2 is SQIVND (reference sequence). The CDR3 has 14 amino acids.

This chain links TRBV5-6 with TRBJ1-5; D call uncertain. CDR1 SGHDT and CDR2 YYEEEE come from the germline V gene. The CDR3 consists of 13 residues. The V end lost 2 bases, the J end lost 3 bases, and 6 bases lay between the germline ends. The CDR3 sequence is CASSFADNQPQHF. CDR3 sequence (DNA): TGTGCCAGCAGCTTTGCAGACAATCAGCCCCAGCATTTT.

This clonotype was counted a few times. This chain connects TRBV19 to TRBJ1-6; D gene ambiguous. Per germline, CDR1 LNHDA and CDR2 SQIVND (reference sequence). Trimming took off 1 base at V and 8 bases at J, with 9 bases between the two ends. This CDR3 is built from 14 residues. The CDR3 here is CASSIAGQYSPLHF. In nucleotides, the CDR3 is TGTGCCAGTAGTATAGCGGGTCAGTATTCACCCCTCCACTTT.

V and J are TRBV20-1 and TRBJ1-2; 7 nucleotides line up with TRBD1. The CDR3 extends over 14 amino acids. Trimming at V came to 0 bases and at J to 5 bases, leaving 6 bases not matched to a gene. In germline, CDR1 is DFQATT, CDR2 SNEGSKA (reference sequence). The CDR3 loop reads CSARDPDRQYGYTF. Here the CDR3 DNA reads TGCAGTGCTAGAGATCCGGACAGGCAATATGGCTACACCTTC.

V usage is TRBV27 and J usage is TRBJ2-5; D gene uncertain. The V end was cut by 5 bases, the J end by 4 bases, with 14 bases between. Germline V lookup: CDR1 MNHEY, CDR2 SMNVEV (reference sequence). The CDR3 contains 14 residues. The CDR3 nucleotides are TGTGCCAGCAGTCCGTTAGAGGACGGAGAGACCCAGTACTTC. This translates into CASSPLEDGETQYF.

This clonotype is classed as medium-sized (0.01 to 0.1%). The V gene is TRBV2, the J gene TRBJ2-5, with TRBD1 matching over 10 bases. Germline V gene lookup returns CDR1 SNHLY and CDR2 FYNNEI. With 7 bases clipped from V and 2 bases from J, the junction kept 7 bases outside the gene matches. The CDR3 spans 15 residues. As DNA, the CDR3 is TGTGCCAGCACCCGGGACAGGGGTAGTCAAGAGACCCAGTACTTC. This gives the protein CASTRDRGSQETQYF.

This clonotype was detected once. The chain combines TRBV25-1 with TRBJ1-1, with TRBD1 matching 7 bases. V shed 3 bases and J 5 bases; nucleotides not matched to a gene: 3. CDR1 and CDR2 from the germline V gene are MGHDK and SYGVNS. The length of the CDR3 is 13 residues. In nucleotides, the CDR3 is TGTGCCAGCAGTGAGCCGACAGGGACTGAAGCTTTCTTT. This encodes CASSEPTGTEAFF.

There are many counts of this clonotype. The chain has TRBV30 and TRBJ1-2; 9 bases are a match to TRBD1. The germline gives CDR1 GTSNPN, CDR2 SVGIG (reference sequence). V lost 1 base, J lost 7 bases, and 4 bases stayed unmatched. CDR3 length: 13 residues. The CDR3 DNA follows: TGTGCCTGGAGTGAAGGGACAGGGACTGGCTACACCTTC. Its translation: CAWSEGTGTGYTF.

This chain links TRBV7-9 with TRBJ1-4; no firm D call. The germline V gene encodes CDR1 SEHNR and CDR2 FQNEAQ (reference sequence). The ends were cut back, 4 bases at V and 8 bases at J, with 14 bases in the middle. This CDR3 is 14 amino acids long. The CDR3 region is CASSSPSKAEKLFF. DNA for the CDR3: TGTGCCAGCAGCTCGCCCTCAAAAGCGGAAAAACTGTTTTTT.

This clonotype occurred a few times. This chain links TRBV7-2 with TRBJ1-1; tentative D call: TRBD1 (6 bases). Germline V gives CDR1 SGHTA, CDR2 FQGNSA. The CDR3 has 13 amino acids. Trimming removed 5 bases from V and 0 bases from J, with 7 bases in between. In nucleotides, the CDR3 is TGTGCCAGCAGCGGGGACATGAACACTGAAGCTTTCTTT. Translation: CASSGDMNTEAFF.

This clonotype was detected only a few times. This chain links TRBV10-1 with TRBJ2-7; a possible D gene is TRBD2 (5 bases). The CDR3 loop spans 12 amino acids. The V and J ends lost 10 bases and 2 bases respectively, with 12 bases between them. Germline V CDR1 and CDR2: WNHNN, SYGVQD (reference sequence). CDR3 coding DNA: TGCGCCACCTCAGCGGCTCCCTACGAGCAGTACTTC. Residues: CATSAAPYEQYF.

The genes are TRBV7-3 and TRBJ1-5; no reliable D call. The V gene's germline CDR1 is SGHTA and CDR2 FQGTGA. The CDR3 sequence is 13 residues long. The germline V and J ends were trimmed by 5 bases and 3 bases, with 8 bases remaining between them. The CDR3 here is CASSSLPNQPQHF. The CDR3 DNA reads TGTGCCAGCAGCAGTCTCCCCAATCAGCCCCAGCATTTT.